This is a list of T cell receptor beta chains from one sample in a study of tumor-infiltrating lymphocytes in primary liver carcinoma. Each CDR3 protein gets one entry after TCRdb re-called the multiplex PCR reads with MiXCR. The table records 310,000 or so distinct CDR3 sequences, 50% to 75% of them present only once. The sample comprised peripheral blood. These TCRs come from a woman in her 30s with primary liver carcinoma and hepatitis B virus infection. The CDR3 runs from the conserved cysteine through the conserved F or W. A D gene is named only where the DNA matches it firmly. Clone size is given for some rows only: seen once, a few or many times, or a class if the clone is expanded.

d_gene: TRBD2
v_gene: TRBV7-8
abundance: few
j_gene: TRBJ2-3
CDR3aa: CASSAGGRQYF
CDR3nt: TGTGCCAGCAGCGCCGGGGGGAGGCAGTATTTT

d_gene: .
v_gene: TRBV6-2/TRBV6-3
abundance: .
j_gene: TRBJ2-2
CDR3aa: CASSSLEGGELFF
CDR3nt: TGTGCCAGCAGTTCGCTCGAGGGCGGTGAGCTGTTTTTT

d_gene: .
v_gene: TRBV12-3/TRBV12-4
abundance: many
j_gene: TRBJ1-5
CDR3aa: CASSLVSNSNQPQHF
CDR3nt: TGTGCCAGCAGTTTAGTGTCGAATAGCAATCAGCCCCAGCATTTT

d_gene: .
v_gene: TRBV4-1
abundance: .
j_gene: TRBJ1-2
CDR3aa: CASSQESFDYGYTF
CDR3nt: TGCGCCAGCAGCCAAGAGTCCTTCGACTATGGCTACACCTTC

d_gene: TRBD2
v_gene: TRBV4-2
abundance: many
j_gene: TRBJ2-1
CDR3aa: CASSQAPSSGRNEQFF
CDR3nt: TGTGCCAGCAGCCAAGCTCCGTCTAGCGGGAGGAATGAGCAGTTCTTC

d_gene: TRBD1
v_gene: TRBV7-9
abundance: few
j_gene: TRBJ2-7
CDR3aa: CASSPRTGEGTYEQYF
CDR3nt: TGTGCCAGCAGCCCGCGGACAGGGGAAGGGACCTACGAGCAGTACTTC

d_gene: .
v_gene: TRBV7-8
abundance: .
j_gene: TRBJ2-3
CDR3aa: CASSSGQTDTQYF
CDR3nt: TGTGCCAGCAGCTCTGGACAGACAGATACGCAGTATTTT

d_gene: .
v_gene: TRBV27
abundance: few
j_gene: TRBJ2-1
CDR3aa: CASTQGSYNEQFF
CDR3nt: TGTGCCAGCACCCAGGGGTCGTACAATGAGCAGTTCTTC

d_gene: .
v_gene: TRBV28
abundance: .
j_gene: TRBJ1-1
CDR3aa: CAGSTGPTEAFF
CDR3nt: TGTGCCGGTTCTACAGGGCCCACTGAAGCTTTCTTT

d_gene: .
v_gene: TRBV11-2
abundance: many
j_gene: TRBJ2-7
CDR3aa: CASSLAGVPYEQYF
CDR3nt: TGTGCCAGCAGCTTAGCGGGAGTTCCCTACGAGCAGTACTTC

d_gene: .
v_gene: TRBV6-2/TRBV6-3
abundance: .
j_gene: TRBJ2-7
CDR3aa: CASITPRQATYEQCF
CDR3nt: TGTGCCAGCATTACCCCCAGACAGGCTACCTACGAGCAGTGCTTC

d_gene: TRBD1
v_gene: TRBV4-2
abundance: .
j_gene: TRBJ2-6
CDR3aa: CTSNARTGGPAGANVLTF
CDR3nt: TGTACCAGCAACGCAAGGACAGGGGGCCCCGCAGGGGCCAACGTCCTGACTTTC

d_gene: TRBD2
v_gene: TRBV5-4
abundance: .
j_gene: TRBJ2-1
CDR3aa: CASSLAISGSRNEQFF
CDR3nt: TGTGCCAGCAGCTTGGCCATTAGCGGGAGTAGGAATGAGCAGTTCTTC

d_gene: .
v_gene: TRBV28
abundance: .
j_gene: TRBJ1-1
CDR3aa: CASRLYLNTGAFF
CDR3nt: TGTGCCAGCAGGCTTTACCTCAACACTGGAGCTTTCTTT

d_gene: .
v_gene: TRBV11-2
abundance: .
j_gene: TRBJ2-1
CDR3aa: CASSLGRTDIYNEQFF
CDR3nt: TGTGCTAGCAGCTTAGGCCGTACAGATATCTACAATGAGCAGTTCTTC

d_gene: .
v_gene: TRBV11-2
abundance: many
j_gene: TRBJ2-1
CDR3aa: CASSQLVGSYNEQFF
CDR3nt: TGTGCCAGCAGCCAATTAGTCGGCAGCTACAATGAGCAGTTCTTC

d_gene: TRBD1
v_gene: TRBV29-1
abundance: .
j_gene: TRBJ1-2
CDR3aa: CSVETDREGNGYTF
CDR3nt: TGCAGCGTTGAGACAGACAGGGAAGGGAATGGCTACACCTTC

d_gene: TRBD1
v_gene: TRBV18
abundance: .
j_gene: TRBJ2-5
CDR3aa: CASSPPLGQDRQETQYF
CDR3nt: TGTGCCAGCTCACCACCACTGGGACAGGACCGGCAAGAGACCCAGTACTTC

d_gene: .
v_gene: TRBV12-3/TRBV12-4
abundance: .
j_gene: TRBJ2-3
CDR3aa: CTSSTPGTDTQYF
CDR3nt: TGTACCAGCAGTACCCCAGGGACAGATACGCAGTATTTT

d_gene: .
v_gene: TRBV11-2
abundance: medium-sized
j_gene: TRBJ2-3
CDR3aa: CASSLVNSDTQYF
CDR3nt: TGTGCCAGCAGCTTAGTGAACTCCGATACGCAGTATTTT

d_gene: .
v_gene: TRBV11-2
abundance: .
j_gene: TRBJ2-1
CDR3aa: CASSANRSGKGESF
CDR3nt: TGTGCCAGCAGCGCCAACAGGAGTGGTAAGGGAGAGTCCTTC

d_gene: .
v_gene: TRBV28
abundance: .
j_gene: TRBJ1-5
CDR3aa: CASSLGVGNQPQHF
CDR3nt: TGTGCCAGCAGTTTAGGGGTAGGCAATCAGCCCCAGCATTTT

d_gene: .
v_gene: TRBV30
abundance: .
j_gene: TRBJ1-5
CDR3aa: CAWSLGTPNQPQHF
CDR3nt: TGTGCCTGGAGTTTGGGGACACCGAATCAGCCCCAGCATTTT

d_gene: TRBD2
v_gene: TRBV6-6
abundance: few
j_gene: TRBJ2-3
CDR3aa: CASSYSGGRADTQYF
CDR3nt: TGTGCCAGCAGTTACTCTGGCGGGAGAGCGGATACGCAGTATTTT

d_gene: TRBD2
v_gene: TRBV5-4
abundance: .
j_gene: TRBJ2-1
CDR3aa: CASSPGGSGTAGGNEQFF
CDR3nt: TGTGCCAGCAGCCCTGGGGGTAGCGGGACCGCCGGTGGCAATGAGCAGTTCTTC

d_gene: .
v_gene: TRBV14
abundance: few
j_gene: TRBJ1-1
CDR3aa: CASSLAEMNTEAFF
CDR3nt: TGTGCCAGCAGTCTTGCCGAGATGAACACTGAAGCTTTCTTT

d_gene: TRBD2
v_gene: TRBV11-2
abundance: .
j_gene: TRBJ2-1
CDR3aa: CANSWGLVGSGQFF
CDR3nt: TGTGCCAACAGCTGGGGACTAGTGGGGTCTGGGCAGTTCTTC

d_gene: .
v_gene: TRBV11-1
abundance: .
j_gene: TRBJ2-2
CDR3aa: CASRNGGSGDLFF
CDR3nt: TGTGCCAGCAGGAACGGAGGGTCCGGGGACCTGTTTTTT

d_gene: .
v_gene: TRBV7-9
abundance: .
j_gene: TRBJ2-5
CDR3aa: CASSTVPARETQYF
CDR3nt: TGTGCCAGCAGTACAGTACCCGCGAGGGAGACCCAGTACTTC

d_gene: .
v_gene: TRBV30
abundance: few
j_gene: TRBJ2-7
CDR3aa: CAWGLGAVEQYF
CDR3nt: TGTGCCTGGGGGTTGGGCGCGGTCGAGCAGTACTTC

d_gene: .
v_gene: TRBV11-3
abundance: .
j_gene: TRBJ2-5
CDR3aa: CASSLAPRQETQCF
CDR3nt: TGTGCTAGCAGCTTAGCCCCCCGCCAAGAGACCCAGTGCTTC

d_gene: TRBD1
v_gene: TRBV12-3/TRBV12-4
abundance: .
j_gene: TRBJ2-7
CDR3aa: CASRNGQGVREQYF
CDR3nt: TGTGCCAGCAGAAACGGACAGGGGGTGAGGGAGCAGTACTTC

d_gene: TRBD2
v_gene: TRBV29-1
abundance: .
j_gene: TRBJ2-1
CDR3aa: CSVEGLAGENEQFF
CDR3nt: TGCAGCGTTGAAGGCCTAGCGGGAGAGAATGAGCAGTTCTTC

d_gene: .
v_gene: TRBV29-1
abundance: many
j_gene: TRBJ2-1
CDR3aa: CSVVSPGSYNEQFF
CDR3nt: TGCAGCGTTGTCTCCCCTGGCTCCTACAATGAGCAGTTCTTC

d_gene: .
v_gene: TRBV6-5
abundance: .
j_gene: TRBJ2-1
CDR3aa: CVSSRSYSYNEQFF
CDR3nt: TGTGTCAGCAGTAGGTCATACTCCTACAATGAGCAGTTCTTC

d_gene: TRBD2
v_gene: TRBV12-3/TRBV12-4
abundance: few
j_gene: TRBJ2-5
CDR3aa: CASSLVGTSGKGTQYF
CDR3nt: TGTGCCAGCAGTTTAGTTGGGACTAGCGGGAAGGGGACCCAGTACTTC

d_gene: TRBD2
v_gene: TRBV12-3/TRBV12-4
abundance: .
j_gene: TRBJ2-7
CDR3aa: CASSPSGAAYGQYF
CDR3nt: TGTGCCAGCAGTCCTAGCGGGGCCGCCTACGGGCAGTACTTC

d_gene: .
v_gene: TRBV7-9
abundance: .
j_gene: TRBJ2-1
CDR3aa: CVSSSGGLYEQFF
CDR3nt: TGTGTCAGCAGCTCCGGAGGGTTATATGAGCAGTTCTTC

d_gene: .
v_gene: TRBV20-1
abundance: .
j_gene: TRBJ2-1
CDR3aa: CSAGSDGNEQFF
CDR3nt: TGTAGTGCCGGGAGTGACGGTAATGAGCAGTTCTTC

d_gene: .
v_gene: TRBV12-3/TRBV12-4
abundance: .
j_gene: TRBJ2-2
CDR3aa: CASSFGRDTGELFF
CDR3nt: TGTGCCAGCAGTTTCGGACGGGACACCGGGGAGCTGTTTTTT

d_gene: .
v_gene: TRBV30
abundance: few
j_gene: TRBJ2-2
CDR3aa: CAWSVQTGELFF
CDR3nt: TGTGCCTGGAGTGTACAGACCGGGGAGCTGTTTTTT

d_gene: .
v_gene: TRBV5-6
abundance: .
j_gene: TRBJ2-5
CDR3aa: CASTGGRGETQYF
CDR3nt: TGTGCCAGCACTGGGGGACGGGGGGAGACCCAGTACTTC

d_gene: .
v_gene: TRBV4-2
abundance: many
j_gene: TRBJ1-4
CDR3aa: CASSPHGGAGNEKLFF
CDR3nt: TGTGCCAGCAGCCCTCACGGGGGGGCCGGTAATGAAAAACTGTTTTTT

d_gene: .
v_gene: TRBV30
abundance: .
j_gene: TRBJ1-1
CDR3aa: CAWSVERDTEAFF
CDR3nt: TGTGCCTGGAGTGTAGAGCGGGACACTGAAGCTTTCTTT

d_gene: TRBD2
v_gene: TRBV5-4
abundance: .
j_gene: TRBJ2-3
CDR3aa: CASSPGLAGAGDTQYF
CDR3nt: TGTGCCAGCAGCCCCGGACTAGCGGGAGCAGGAGATACGCAGTATTTT

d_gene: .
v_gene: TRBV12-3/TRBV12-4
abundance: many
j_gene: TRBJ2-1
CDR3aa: CASRHGTYNEQFF
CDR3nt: TGTGCCAGCAGGCACGGGACCTACAATGAGCAGTTCTTC

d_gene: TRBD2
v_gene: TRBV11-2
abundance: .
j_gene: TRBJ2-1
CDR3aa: CASSLDRGGRFYNGQFF
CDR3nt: TGTGCCAGCAGCTTAGATAGGGGCGGGAGGTTCTACAATGGGCAGTTCTTC

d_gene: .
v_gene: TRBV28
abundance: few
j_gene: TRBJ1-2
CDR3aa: CASSSPRGVNYGYTF
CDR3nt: TGTGCCAGCAGTTCCCCCAGGGGCGTTAACTATGGCTACACCTTC

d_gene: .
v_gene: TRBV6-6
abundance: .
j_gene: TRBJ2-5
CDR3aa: CASGYRAKQETQYF
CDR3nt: TGTGCCAGCGGTTACCGGGCCAAACAAGAGACCCAGTACTTC

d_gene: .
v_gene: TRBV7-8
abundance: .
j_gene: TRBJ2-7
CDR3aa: CASSRGKSHEQNF
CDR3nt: TGTGCCAGCAGCCGCGGGAAGTCCCACGAGCAGAACTTC

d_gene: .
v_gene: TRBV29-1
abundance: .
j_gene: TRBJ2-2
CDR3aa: CSVGGQGTGGLFF
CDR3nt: TGCAGCGTTGGAGGGCAGGGGACCGGGGGACTGTTTTTT

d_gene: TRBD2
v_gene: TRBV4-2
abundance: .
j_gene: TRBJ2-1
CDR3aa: CASSQGTSGSVWGIEQFF
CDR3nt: TGTGCCAGCAGCCAAGGGACTAGCGGGAGTGTCTGGGGAATCGAGCAGTTCTTC

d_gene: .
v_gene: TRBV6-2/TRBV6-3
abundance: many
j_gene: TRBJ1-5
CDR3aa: CASSYRRESQPQHF
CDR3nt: TGTGCCAGCAGTTACCGCCGGGAGAGTCAGCCCCAGCATTTT

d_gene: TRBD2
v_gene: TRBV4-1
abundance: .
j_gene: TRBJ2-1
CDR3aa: CASSQEVAGVRQLF
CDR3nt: TGCGCCAGCAGCCAAGAAGTAGCGGGAGTCAGGCAGCTCTTC

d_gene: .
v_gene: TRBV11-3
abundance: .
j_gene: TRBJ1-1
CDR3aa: CASSPRGDTQGTEALF
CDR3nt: TGTGCCAGCAGCCCTAGGGGGGACACCCAAGGTACCGAAGCTCTCTTT

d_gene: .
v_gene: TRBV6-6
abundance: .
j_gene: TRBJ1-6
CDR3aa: CASSRTGRGNSPLHF
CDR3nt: TGTGCCAGCAGTCGGACGGGCAGGGGCAATTCACCCCTCCACTTT

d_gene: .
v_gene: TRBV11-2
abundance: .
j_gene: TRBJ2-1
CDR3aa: CAGSPRTLYNEQFF
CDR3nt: TGTGCCGGCAGCCCCCGGACTCTTTACAACGAGCAGTTCTTC

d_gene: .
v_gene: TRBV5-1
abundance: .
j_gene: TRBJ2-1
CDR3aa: CASSLVASAQEGQFF
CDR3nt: TGCGCCAGCAGCTTGGTGGCTAGCGCACAAGAGGGCCAGTTCTTC

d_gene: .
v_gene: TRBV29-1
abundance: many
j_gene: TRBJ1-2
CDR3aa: CSVDRGYIRSDYGYTF
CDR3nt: TGCAGCGTTGATAGGGGTTATATCAGGTCGGACTATGGCTACACCTTC

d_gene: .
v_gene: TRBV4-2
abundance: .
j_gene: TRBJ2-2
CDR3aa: CASNPQGGQNTGELSF
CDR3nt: TGTGCCAGCAACCCGCAGGGCGGACAGAACACCGGGGAGCTGTCTTTT